This T cell receptor (beta chain) was identified in a study of T cells after yellow fever vaccination. For this clonotype: Its matching antigen is unknown.

Whole-study findings and limits: Contamination by abundant bulk-population clonotypes could be present in FACS-sorted repertoires.

TCRdb fed the 5' RACE reads into MiXCR, producing one record per CDR3 protein. The sample lists 340,000 or so distinct CDR3 sequences, about 12% occurring once. The V segment lost 3 bases and the J segment 4 bases; nucleotides outside the gene matches: 10. The germline CDR1 and CDR2 sequences are LGHNA and YNFKEQ. CDR3 length: 17 amino acids. Sample: CD4+ T cells sorted from PBMCs, taken 15 days after the yellow fever booster vaccination. This TCR was sampled from a young man who received the YFV17D yellow fever vaccine. This chain uses TRBV4-2 with TRBJ2-3; 10 bases line up with TRBD2. The DNA of the CDR3 is TGTGCCAGCAGCCAGGAGGGTAGCGGGGGGTGCCCAGATACGCAGTATTTT. Its protein is CASSQEGSGGCPDTQYF.